These 20 T cell receptor beta chains were all obtained from the same sample, sequenced in a study of T-cell reconstitution after alpha-beta-depleted transplantation in children. Unique molecular identifiers were used to barcode this TCRbeta library. Each CDR3 protein is one row after TCRdb ran MiXCR on the PCR reads. Here the sample spans about 500,000 distinct CDR3 sequences, less than 35% being singletons. The sequencing used PBMCs from the stem cell graft donor, collected from the stem cell graft. Receptors were obtained from a human donor who donated a stem cell graft to a child with aplastic anemia.

The chain couples TRBV21-1 to TRBJ1-3. TRBV21-1 is reported as a pseudogene. The CDR3 runs to 16 residues. For the CDR3, the DNA is TGTGCCAGCAGCAAAGGGCACGGCTACTCTGGAAACACCATATATTTT. It codes for CASSKGHGYSGNTIYF.

This clonotype was picked up many times. This chain connects TRBV20-1 to TRBJ1-5; D remains ambiguous. In germline, CDR1 is DFQATT, CDR2 SNEGSKA (reference sequence). The CDR3 is 13 residues long. Deletions cut 3 bases from V and 4 bases from J, with 10 bases between. CDR3: CSARRGQNQPQHF. DNA for the CDR3: TGCAGTGCTAGGCGTGGTCAAAATCAGCCCCAGCATTTT.

Only one count was recorded for this clonotype. V gene TRBV5-6 combines with J gene TRBJ2-7; 7 positions match TRBD1. V gave up 4 bases and J gave up 3 bases; unmatched junction bases: 7. The V gene's germline CDR1 is SGHDT and CDR2 YYEEEE. CDR3 size: 14 residues. The CDR3 reads CASSPRGYIYEQYF. The CDR3 nucleotides are TGTGCCAGCAGCCCCAGGGGGTATATCTACGAGCAGTACTTC. The variable domain in full, completed from reference TRBV5-6 and TRBJ2-7, reads DAGVTQSPTHLIKTRGQQVTLRCSPKSGHDTVSWYQQALGQGPQFIFQYYEEEERQRGNFPDRFSGHQFPNYSSELNVNALLLGDSALYLCASSPRGYIYEQYFGPGTRLTVT.

This clonotype has more than one count but fewer than ten. This chain uses TRBV20-1 with TRBJ1-2, with TRBD1 matching 7 bases. CDR3 size: 18 residues. Germline values: CDR1 DFQATT, CDR2 SNEGSKA (reference sequence). The V segment lost 1 base and the J segment 2 bases; nucleotides outside the gene matches: 16. In DNA, the CDR3 is TGCAGTGCTAGAGCGACCGTCTCCGACAGGGTGCCCAACTATGGCTACACCTTC. Translation: CSARATVSDRVPNYGYTF.

This clonotype occurred a few times. The CDR3 region has the DNA TGTGCCAGCAGCTTAGGATACAGGAATCAGCCCCAGCATTTT. Its translation is CASSLGYRNQPQHF. The chain has TRBV7-2 and TRBJ1-5; D possibly corresponds to TRBD1 (5 bases). The V gene lost 1 base and the J gene lost 4 bases, with 8 bases spanning the gap. The CDR3 totals 14 residues. The V gene's germline CDR1 is SGHTA and CDR2 FQGNSA.

The chain is built from TRBV6-5 and TRBJ2-2; TRBD2 matches at 14 bases. The CDR3 consists of 19 residues. Germline V gene sequence: CDR1 MNHEY, CDR2 SVGAGI. V gave up 4 bases and J gave up 0 bases; unmatched junction bases: 7. CDR3 protein: CASSSRLAGGPANTGELFF. The CDR3 DNA is TGTGCCAGCAGTTCTAGACTAGCGGGAGGGCCAGCGAACACCGGGGAGCTGTTTTTT.

This clonotype was detected a few times. V gene TRBV29-1 combines with J gene TRBJ2-5, with D possibly matching TRBD2 (6 bases). Germline V lookup: CDR1 SQVTM, CDR2 ANQGSEA. Trimming stripped 3 bases from V and 4 bases from J, with 9 bases between. The CDR3 is 12 residues long. The chain's CDR3 is CSVDGGRETQYF. The CDR3 DNA is TGCAGCGTTGATGGAGGGCGAGAGACCCAGTACTTC.

There are a few counts of this clonotype. V gene TRBV11-1 combines with J gene TRBJ2-7; 9 bases map to TRBD1. The CDR3 totals 18 residues. CDR1 is SGHAT and CDR2 is FQDESV in the germline V gene (reference sequence). Germline trimming cut 0 bases from V and 1 base from J; bases unmatched to any gene: 10. CDR3 region: CASSLALFGTGFSYEQYF. The CDR3 DNA sequence: TGTGCCAGCAGCTTAGCGCTTTTCGGGACAGGGTTTTCCTACGAGCAGTACTTC.

The chain recombines TRBV5-4 with TRBJ2-1; a weak D match, TRBD2 (6 bases). The CDR3 spans 14 residues. V lost 0 bases and J 8 bases, leaving 12 bases between the germline ends. The germline gives CDR1 SGHNT, CDR2 YYREEE (reference sequence). This CDR3 is CASSLVRERDEQFF. CDR3 bases: TGTGCCAGCAGCTTGGTACGGGAGAGGGATGAGCAGTTCTTC.

This clonotype was seen only a few times. The CDR3: CASSKEVGLIQTYEQYV. In DNA, the CDR3 is TGTGCCAGCAGCAAAGAGGTGGGTCTCATCCAGACCTACGAGCAGTACGTC. V gene TRBV21-1 combines with J gene TRBJ2-7. TRBV21-1 is classified as a pseudogene. CDR3 length equals 17 residues.

This chain joins TRBV7-2 and TRBJ2-5; 10 bases are shared with TRBD2. J gave up 1 base and V 0 bases, and 2 bases lay outside the gene matches. This CDR3 is built from 16 residues. The germline CDR1 and CDR2 sequences are SGHTA and FQGNSA. CDR3 nucleotide sequence: TGTGCCAGCAGCTTAGCGGGGACTAGCGTCCAAGAGACCCAGTACTTC. Protein product: CASSLAGTSVQETQYF. Combining the CDR3 with reference TRBV7-2 and TRBJ2-5 gives the whole variable domain GAGVSQSPSNKVTEKGKDVELRCDPISGHTALYWYRQSLGQGLEFLIYFQGNSAPDKSGLPSDRFSAERTGGSVSTLTIQRTQQEDSAVYLCASSLAGTSVQETQYFGPGTRLLVL.

The V gene is TRBV12-3 or TRBV12-4, the J gene TRBJ2-1; D is perhaps TRBD1 (5 bases). The CDR3 spans 17 residues. V was shortened by 3 bases and J by 4 bases, with 19 bases between the two germline ends. The CDR3 loop is CASSFVPKQGRYNEQFF. CDR3 in DNA: TGTGCCAGCAGTTTTGTACCGAAGCAGGGCCGATACAATGAGCAGTTCTTC.

The gene calls are TRBV12-5 and TRBJ1-2; 9 positions agree with TRBD1. After removal of 0 bases from V and 5 bases from J, the junction contained 10 bases not matched to a gene. The germline CDR1 and CDR2 sequences are LGHNT and FRNRAP. The CDR3 is made up of 17 amino acids. In DNA form, the CDR3 reads TGTGCTAGTGGTTTGGTAAAGACAGGGGGGGATCTTTATGGCTACACCTTC. Its translation is CASGLVKTGGDLYGYTF.

The chain has TRBV5-1 and TRBJ2-5; tentative D call: TRBD1 (6 bases). CDR1 is SGHRS, CDR2 YFSETQ, per germline. The CDR3 length is 16 residues. V lost 3 bases to trimming and J lost 1 base, with 16 bases between them. The CDR3 DNA reads TGCGCCAGCAGCTCCCTAGGGTTGGACAGCCAAGAGACCCAGTACTTC. It codes for CASSSLGLDSQETQYF.

Concerning this clonotype itself: The conserved final phenylalanine or tryptophan is absent from the CDR3, which likely points to a read error. The DNA is omitted, as the CDR3 cannot be located on it reliably, and the CDR3 follows TCRdb's listing. V usage is TRBV6-5 and J usage is TRBJ2-1; no check of the table's D call, TRBD2, against the DNA was made. Germline assignment: CDR1 MNHEY and CDR2 SVGAGI. The CDR3 extends over 14 residues, inclusive of both ends. The CDR3 here is CASSYPGVGTPTPL.

This clonotype occurred a few times. V gene TRBV10-3 combines with J gene TRBJ1-1; tentatively, D is TRBD1 (5 bases). Germline V gene sequence: CDR1 ENHRY, CDR2 SYGVKD. The length of the CDR3 is 13 residues. V was cut by 2 bases and J by 8 bases, with 12 bases left in between. The CDR3, as DNA: TGTGCCATCAGTGAGAGTGTAGGGGACGAAGCTTTCTTT. Encoded protein: CAISESVGDEAFF.

The chain combines TRBV24-1 with TRBJ2-2; D is undetermined. Trimming took off 2 bases at V and 2 bases at J, with 5 bases between the two ends. The CDR3 sequence is 14 residues long. CDR1 KGHDR and CDR2 SFDVKD come from the germline V gene. CDR3 region: CATSDWINTGELFF. The DNA of the CDR3 is TGTGCCACCAGTGATTGGATTAACACCGGGGAGCTGTTTTTT.

The chain couples TRBV29-1 to TRBJ1-1, with a weak D call TRBD1 (5 bases). The CDR3 loop spans 14 amino acids. V was shortened by 0 bases and J by 10 bases, with 18 bases between the two germline ends. CDR1 and CDR2 from the germline V gene are SQVTM and ANQGSEA. CDR3 protein: CSVEDLGGVAGAFF. The CDR3 coding sequence is TGCAGCGTTGAAGATCTGGGAGGGGTCGCGGGAGCTTTCTTT. Full variable domain (rest looked up from reference TRBV29-1 and TRBJ1-1): SAVISQKPSRDICQRGTSLTIQCQVDSQVTMMFWYRQQPGQSLTLIATANQGSEATYESGFVIDKFPISRPNLTFSTLTVSNMSPEDSSIYLCSVEDLGGVAGAFFGQGTRLTVV.

The chain combines TRBV18 with TRBJ2-5; D gene uncertain. V dropped 1 base and J dropped 5 bases, with 11 bases sitting between them. The germline V gene encodes CDR1 KGHSH and CDR2 LQKENI. The length of the CDR3 is 14 residues. The DNA for the CDR3 is TGTGCCAGCTCACCACAGGGCCCCGGGGAGACCCAGTACTTC. The encoded protein is CASSPQGPGETQYF. Together with reference TRBV18 and TRBJ2-5, the CDR3 gives the full variable domain: NAGVMQNPRHLVRRRGQEARLRCSPMKGHSHVYWYRQLPEEGLKFMVYLQKENIIDESGMPKERFSAEFPKEGPSILRIQQVVRGDSAAYFCASSPQGPGETQYFGPGTRLLVL.

This chain links TRBV7-2 with TRBJ2-1; the match to TRBD2 covers 12 bases. After removal of 3 bases from V and 6 bases from J, the junction contained 3 bases not matched to a gene. The CDR3 is 15 amino acids. Germline V gives CDR1 SGHTA, CDR2 FQGNSA. The CDR3 region is CASSFTSGRSNEQFF. CDR3 bases: TGTGCCAGCAGCTTCACTAGCGGGAGGAGCAATGAGCAGTTCTTC.